The present TCR beta chain was sequenced within a study of CD8 T cells in ankylosing spondylitis. Each CDR3 protein gets one entry after TCRdb re-called the 5' RACE reads with MiXCR. The table includes about 69,000 distinct CDR3 sequences, less than 6% detected once. Germline V lookup: CDR1 LNHNV, CDR2 YYDKDF (reference sequence). CDR3 length: 17 residues. There are many counts of this clonotype. At one of its ends the junction is not consistent with the germline gene, which may arise from a read error. The receptor's source is a male donor with ankylosing spondylitis or in good health (not recorded which). The chain is built from TRBV15 and TRBJ2-5, with D perhaps TRBD2 (6 bases). Sequenced sample: blood, either unsorted or a sorted T cell fraction (not recorded which). This CDR3 reads CATSRDKMAEGQETQYF. The CDR3 DNA sequence: TGTGCTACCAGCAGAGATAAGATGGCGGAGGGCCAAGAGACCCAGTACTTC.